The 26 T cell receptor beta chains below come from one sample, sequenced in a study of shared T cell receptors in the human thymus. TCRdb's table, derived via immunoSEQ multiplex PCR, lists solely in-frame clones and lacks some. The data show some 660,000 clones, about 90% seen once. The same specimen was also included in a second study, on human thymus T cells.

Sequenced material: thymocytes. These receptors were taken from a boy less than two years old with a congenital heart defect.

The rearrangement joins TRBV2 to TRBJ2-5; 10 positions agree with TRBD2. After removal of 3 bases from V and 4 bases from J, the junction contained 2 bases not matched to a gene. Germline-derived CDR1 and CDR2 are SNHLY and FYNNEI. CDR3 size: 14 residues. CDR3 loop: CASSDSGGRETQYF. DNA of the CDR3: TGTGCCAGCAGTGATAGCGGGGGGCGAGAGACCCAGTACTTC.

This clone was recorded only once. This sequence joins TRBV19 and TRBJ1-2; the D gene is possibly TRBD1 (6 bases). Trimming took 5 bases from V and 6 from J, leaving 13 bases between them. The germline CDR1 and CDR2 sequences are LNHDA and SQIVND (reference sequence). This CDR3 has 13 amino acids. CDR3 sequence reads: CASSCAGTNGYTF. Here the CDR3 DNA reads TGTGCCAGTAGTTGTGCAGGGACAAATGGCTACACCTTC.

The chain uses TRBV6-1 and TRBJ1-6; D gene uncertain. Trimming shortened V by 6 bases and J by 14 bases, and 14 bases separated the two germline ends. This CDR3 comprises 12 residues. CDR1 MNHNS and CDR2 SASEGT come from the germline V gene. The DNA of the CDR3 is TGTGCCAGCAGGGAGGGCGCGGCCACCCTCCACTTT. Its protein is CASREGAATLHF.

V gene TRBV5-4 combines with J gene TRBJ1-1, with TRBD1 matching over 7 bases. The CDR3 spans 14 residues. Looked up from germline, CDR1 is SGHNT and CDR2 is YYREEE (reference sequence). J was trimmed by 0 bases and V by 5 bases; bases with no gene match: 4. In DNA, the CDR3 is TGTGCCAGCAGGCGTGACAGGGTGAACACTGAAGCTTTCTTT. It encodes CASRRDRVNTEAFF. Using reference TRBV5-4 and TRBJ1-1 for the parts outside the CDR3, the full variable domain is ETGVTQSPTHLIKTRGQQVTLRCSSQSGHNTVSWYQQALGQGPQFIFQYYREEENGRGNFPPRFSGLQFPNYSSELNVNALELDDSALYLCASRRDRVNTEAFFGQGTRLTVV.

This clone has only a few counts. The chain employs TRBV5-1 and TRBJ2-3; 12 nucleotides match TRBD2. Trimming at V came to 4 bases and at J to 2 bases, leaving 8 bases not matched to a gene. Germline loops: CDR1 SGHRS, CDR2 YFSETQ. This CDR3 is 17 amino acids long. CDR3 sequence (DNA): TGCGCCAGCAGCGAGACTAGCGGGAGTAGGGTCACAGATACGCAGTATTTT. Its translation is CASSETSGSRVTDTQYF.

The chain recombines TRBV7-8 with TRBJ2-7; no clear D. Trimming took off 1 base at V and 2 bases at J, with 9 bases between the two ends. The CDR3 is 14 amino acids. Germline CDR1 reads SGHVS; CDR2 reads FQNEAQ. The CDR3 sequence: CASSLVARPYEQYF. The CDR3 DNA sequence: TGTGCCAGCAGCTTAGTAGCCAGACCCTACGAGCAGTACTTC.

The genes are TRBV6-1 and TRBJ1-2, with 7 bases lining up with TRBD1. This CDR3 is built from 15 residues. The J segment lost 5 bases and the V segment lost 6 bases, leaving 12 bases of the junction unmatched. Looked up from germline, CDR1 is MNHNS and CDR2 is SASEGT. CDR3 DNA sequence: TGTGCCAGCAGAACGAATGGGGACAGACATTATGGCTACACCTTC. Its translation: CASRTNGDRHYGYTF.

Only a few counts were recorded for this clone. V and J are TRBV10-3 and TRBJ1-1; no clear D. The CDR3 contains 14 residues. Trimming left V 3 bases short and J 3 bases short, with 11 bases between. Germline lookup yields CDR1 ENHRY and CDR2 SYGVKD. The CDR3, as DNA: TGTGCCATCAGTGATTATCCCGGGGACACTGAAGCTTTCTTT. Protein: CAISDYPGDTEAFF.

The DNA for the CDR3 is TGTGCCAGCAGTGAAGGGACAGGGCACCGCACAGATACGCAGTATTTT. Its protein product is CASSEGTGHRTDTQYF. This rearrangement joins TRBV2 to TRBJ2-3; 8 bases are shared with TRBD1. CDR3 length equals 16 residues. The V segment lost 1 base and the J segment 1 base; nucleotides outside the gene matches: 4. Looked up from germline, CDR1 is SNHLY and CDR2 is FYNNEI. The full variable domain, with the rest looked up from reference TRBV2 and TRBJ2-3, is EPEVTQTPSHQVTQMGQEVILRCVPISNHLYFYWYRQILGQKVEFLVSFYNNEISEKSEIFDDQFSVERPDGSNFTLKIRSTKLEDSAMYFCASSEGTGHRTDTQYFGPGTRLTVL.

The chain couples TRBV5-1 to TRBJ2-1, with a possible D match to TRBD1 (7 bases). Deletions cut 4 bases from V and 9 bases from J, with 26 bases between. Per germline, CDR1 SGHRS and CDR2 YFSETQ. CDR3 length equals 17 residues. The DNA for the CDR3 is TGCGCCAGCAGCGACCGTCCGGATACAGGGGAGGATGGTGAGCAGTTCTTC. As protein: CASSDRPDTGEDGEQFF.

The chain joins TRBV6-1 to TRBJ1-5; tentatively, D is TRBD1 (5 bases). The V and J ends lost 7 bases and 2 bases respectively, with 15 bases between them. Germline V gene sequence: CDR1 MNHNS, CDR2 SASEGT. The CDR3 is 15 residues long. CDR3 DNA sequence: TGTGCCAGCACCCCACGTGGAGGGGGCAATCAGCCCCAGCATTTT. This gives the protein CASTPRGGGNQPQHF.

J is TRBJ2-1 and V is TRBV5-1, with no clear D. The CDR3 totals 15 residues. V was shortened by 4 bases and J by 2 bases, with 13 bases between the two germline ends. The V gene's germline CDR1 is SGHRS and CDR2 YFSETQ. CDR3 nucleotide sequence: TGCGCCAGCAGCCTTCGACAATCGCCCTACAATGAGCAGTTCTTC. This gives the protein CASSLRQSPYNEQFF.

This clone was detected only once. This chain connects TRBV6-5 to TRBJ2-5, with TRBD1 identical over 9 bases. Germline CDR1 reads MNHEY; CDR2 reads SVGAGI. The CDR3 spans 14 residues. The J segment lost 3 bases and the V segment lost 3 bases, leaving 2 bases of the junction unmatched. This CDR3 is CASSYDRGKETQYF. For the CDR3, the DNA is TGTGCCAGCAGTTATGACAGGGGGAAAGAGACCCAGTACTTC.

The V gene is TRBV7-9, the J gene TRBJ1-2; no firm D call. V lost 2 bases, J lost 3 bases, and 7 bases lay in between. The CDR3 runs to 13 residues. Germline-derived CDR1 and CDR2 are SEHNR and FQNEAQ (reference sequence). CDR3 region: CASSLWAHYGYTF. The CDR3 DNA is TGTGCCAGCAGCTTATGGGCGCACTATGGCTACACCTTC.

The chain has TRBV7-9 and TRBJ2-1; TRBD2 agrees at 9 bases. J lost 7 bases, V lost 5 bases, and 9 bases had no gene match. CDR3 length: 15 amino acids. The germline CDR1 and CDR2 sequences are SEHNR and FQNEAQ (reference sequence). The CDR3 coding sequence is TGTGCCAGCAGCCAAGGACTAGCGTCTGGAAATGAGCAGTTCTTC. Residues: CASSQGLASGNEQFF.

This chain joins TRBV2 and TRBJ1-1; D gene unclear. Looked up from germline, CDR1 is SNHLY and CDR2 is FYNNEI. V lost 8 bases to trimming and J lost 1 base, with 14 bases between them. This CDR3 comprises 14 residues. The CDR3 loop reads CASFGISQNTEAFF. The CDR3 nucleotides read TGTGCCAGCTTCGGGATCTCCCAGAACACTGAAGCTTTCTTT.

The chain uses TRBV5-6 and TRBJ2-5; TRBD1 might be the D (6 bases). The V gene lost 4 bases and the J gene lost 6 bases, with 19 bases spanning the gap. The V gene's germline CDR1 is SGHDT and CDR2 YYEEEE. The CDR3 sequence is 15 residues long. The CDR3, as DNA: TGTGCCAGCAGCCCTCAACAGGGAACGGAAAAGACCCAGTACTTC. Translated, it gives CASSPQQGTEKTQYF. The full variable domain, rest sourced from reference TRBV5-6 and TRBJ2-5, is DAGVTQSPTHLIKTRGQQVTLRCSPKSGHDTVSWYQQALGQGPQFIFQYYEEEERQRGNFPDRFSGHQFPNYSSELNVNALLLGDSALYLCASSPQQGTEKTQYFGPGTRLLVL.

This clone was counted a single time. V is TRBV6-1 and J is TRBJ1-6; D might be TRBD1 (6 bases). Germline CDR1 MNHNS, CDR2 SASEGT. CDR3 size: 15 residues. The germline V and J ends were trimmed by 6 bases and 7 bases, with 16 bases remaining between them. The DNA for the CDR3 is TGTGCCAGCAGGGACAGCCGACGACGGAATTCACCCCTCCACTTT. Its translation: CASRDSRRRNSPLHF.

The chain employs TRBV4-1 and TRBJ2-7; 9 bases are a match to TRBD1. This CDR3 has 16 residues. Germline V lookup: CDR1 MGHRA, CDR2 YSYEKL. V gave up 0 bases and J gave up 3 bases; unmatched junction bases: 6. CDR3 in DNA: TGCGCCAGCAGCCAAGAACGGGGGACAGGGCTCTACGAGCAGTACTTC. Amino acids: CASSQERGTGLYEQYF.

This chain links TRBV4-1 with TRBJ2-3; D call uncertain. This CDR3 has 13 residues. CDR1 MGHRA and CDR2 YSYEKL come from the germline V gene. V lost 6 bases, J lost 6 bases, and 13 bases lay in between. The CDR3 protein is CASRNGSGDTQYF. CDR3 bases: TGCGCCAGCAGGAATGGGTCCGGGGATACGCAGTATTTT.

In its sample, this clone was seen once. The chain carries TRBV27 and TRBJ1-1; maybe TRBD1 (5 bases). This CDR3 has 13 residues. V was pared by 8 bases and J by 4 bases, with 14 bases between. Germline V lookup: CDR1 MNHEY, CDR2 SMNVEV (reference sequence). As DNA, the CDR3 is TGTGCCAGCGGGACTTACGGGGGCACTGAAGCTTTCTTT. Translating it yields CASGTYGGTEAFF.

The genes are TRBV6-5 and TRBJ1-2, with no clear D. The CDR3 is made up of 15 amino acids. Trimming pared 0 bases from V and 5 bases from J, leaving 13 bases between. CDR1 MNHEY and CDR2 SVGAGI come from the germline V gene. The DNA of the CDR3 is TGTGCCAGCAGTTACTCGCGGGGTTCTGCGTATGGCTACACCTTC. Protein: CASSYSRGSAYGYTF.

V usage is TRBV7-7 and J usage is TRBJ2-5; 7 bases agree with TRBD2. Trimming at V came to 4 bases and at J to 4 bases, leaving 9 bases not matched to a gene. Germline CDR1 and CDR2: SSHAT and FNYEAQ (reference sequence). This CDR3 is 15 amino acids long. CDR3 sequence (DNA): TGTGCCAGCAGCTCCTCCCCCAGGGAGGGAGAGACCCAGTACTTC. This encodes CASSSSPREGETQYF.

The chain combines TRBV14 with TRBJ1-1, with 8 bases matching TRBD1. Germline values: CDR1 SGHDN, CDR2 FVKESK. The CDR3 extends over 19 amino acids. V was clipped by 0 bases and J by 0 bases; unmatched bases: 12. As DNA, the CDR3 is TGTGCCAGCAGCCAAGATCTTGGACAGGGACTTCCCTTGAACACTGAAGCTTTCTTT. It codes for CASSQDLGQGLPLNTEAFF.

This clone was observed a single time. The genes are TRBV13 and TRBJ1-5; 10 bases fit TRBD1. CDR3 length equals 18 residues. Germline-derived CDR1 and CDR2 are PRHDT and FYEKMQ (reference sequence). The ends lost 5 bases at V and 3 bases at J; junction bases unmatched: 13. The CDR3 region has the DNA TGTGCCAGCAGCCATAGTGGACAGGGGGGTCCTATCAATCAGCCCCAGCATTTT. This encodes CASSHSGQGGPINQPQHF.

This clone was detected once. The rearrangement uses TRBV7-9 and TRBJ2-7; D might be TRBD1 (5 bases). V was cut by 5 bases and J by 2 bases, with 28 bases left in between. The CDR3 is made up of 19 amino acids. Germline CDR1 and CDR2: SEHNR and FQNEAQ (reference sequence). CDR3 bases: TGTGCCAGCAGCCATCCTTCGACAGAAGCTCTTCTCCTTGCCTACGAGCAGTACTTC. Translated, it gives CASSHPSTEALLLAYEQYF.